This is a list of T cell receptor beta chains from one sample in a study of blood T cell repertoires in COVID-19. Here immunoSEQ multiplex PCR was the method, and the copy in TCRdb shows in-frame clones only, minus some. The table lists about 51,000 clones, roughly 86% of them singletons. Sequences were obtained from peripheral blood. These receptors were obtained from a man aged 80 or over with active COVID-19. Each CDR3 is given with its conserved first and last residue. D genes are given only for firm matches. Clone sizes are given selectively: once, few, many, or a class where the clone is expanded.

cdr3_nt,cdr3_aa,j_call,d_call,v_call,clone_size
TGTGCCTGGAGTTATGGACTTTACTACGAGCAGTACTTC,CAWSYGLYYEQYF,TRBJ2-7,NA,TRBV30,NA
TGCGCCAGCAGCCTATCGCTAGCGGGAGGGGCCTACGAGCAGTACTTC,CASSLSLAGGAYEQYF,TRBJ2-7,TRBD2,TRBV5-1,NA
TGTGCCAGCACTAGAGGGTCTAGCGGGAGAATATACGAGCAGTACTTC,CASTRGSSGRIYEQYF,TRBJ2-7,TRBD2,TRBV28,NA
TGCGCCAGCAGTGGAGGTTTCAGCGTGATCCAAGAGACCCAGTACTTC,CASSGGFSVIQETQYF,TRBJ2-5,NA,TRBV10-2,NA
TGTGCCAGCAGTTACTCGGGACAGTCAAATGAAAAACTGTTTTTT,CASSYSGQSNEKLFF,TRBJ1-4,TRBD1,TRBV6-5,NA
TGTGCCAGCAGCTTGGTAGGGGAAGAGACCCAGTACTTC,CASSLVGEETQYF,TRBJ2-5,NA,TRBV5-4,NA
TGTGCCAGCAGCGGGAGGGACAGGGGAGGGAATGAGCAGTTCTTC,CASSGRDRGGNEQFF,TRBJ2-1,TRBD1,TRBV9,NA
TGTGCCAGCCCCGGCCGCCTAGGGACACTGGATATGAACACTGAAGCTTTCTTT,CASPGRLGTLDMNTEAFF,TRBJ1-1,NA,TRBV28,NA
TGTGCCAGCAGCGTAGGGGCTAGCGACTACAATGAGCAGTTCTTC,CASSVGASDYNEQFF,TRBJ2-1,NA,TRBV9,NA
TGTGCTAGTGGTTTGGGTCCGAGCTACGAGCAGTACTTC,CASGLGPSYEQYF,TRBJ2-7,NA,TRBV12-5,NA
TGTGCCAGCAGCGAAGCGGGAGACTTCAATAATGAGCAGTTCTTC,CASSEAGDFNNEQFF,TRBJ2-1,TRBD2,TRBV9,NA
TGTGCCAGTAGTATAAACAACCTCTACGAGCAGTACTTC,CASSINNLYEQYF,TRBJ2-7,NA,TRBV19,once
TGTGCCAGCAGCTTAGGGGACAGGGGCTACGAGCAGTACTTC,CASSLGDRGYEQYF,TRBJ2-7,TRBD1,TRBV7-2,NA
TGTGCCAGCAGTGAAGCCAGGGGGAGGAGTGTAGAGACCCAGTACTTC,CASSEARGRSVETQYF,TRBJ2-5,NA,TRBV6-1,NA
TGTGCCAGCAGCTTGGGGGGGGGTCGGTACGAGCAGTACTTC,CASSLGGGRYEQYF,TRBJ2-7,TRBD2,TRBV5-4,NA
TGTGCCAGCAGTTACCCGACCTCAGGGGTGGATTCACCCCTCCACTTT,CASSYPTSGVDSPLHF,TRBJ1-6,NA,TRBV6-2/TRBV6-3,NA
TGTGCCAGCAGCTTAGTGGCAGGGGCAACCTACGAGCAGTACTTC,CASSLVAGATYEQYF,TRBJ2-7,NA,TRBV7-2,NA
TGCGCCAGCAGCCTGGGGTGGGCAAACAATGAGCAGTTCTTC,CASSLGWANNEQFF,TRBJ2-1,NA,TRBV5-1,NA
TGTGCCAGCTCACCAGTACAGGGGAGCGACTACACCTTC,CASSPVQGSDYTF,TRBJ1-2,TRBD1,TRBV18,once
TGTGCCACCAGAGTGGGAGGAGGACTTTATGAAAAACTGTTTTTT,CATRVGGGLYEKLFF,TRBJ1-4,NA,TRBV15,NA
TGTGCCAGCAGTCTGCGACAGGATTATTATAGCAATCAGCCCCAGCATTTT,CASSLRQDYYSNQPQHF,TRBJ1-5,NA,TRBV6-2/TRBV6-3,NA
TGTGCCAGCACCCCCGGAGGGCCGAGCTCCTACGAGCAGTACTTC,CASTPGGPSSYEQYF,TRBJ2-7,NA,TRBV7-9,NA
TGTGCCAGCAGTGTATTAAATGAAAAACTGTTTTTT,CASSVLNEKLFF,TRBJ1-4,NA,TRBV14,NA
TGTGCCAGCTCCTACCGGGGGGGAGGCCAAGAGACCCAGTACTTC,CASSYRGGGQETQYF,TRBJ2-5,TRBD2,TRBV11-3,NA
TGTGCCAGTAATATGGGACAGGCCCCGAATTCACCCCTCCACTTT,CASNMGQAPNSPLHF,TRBJ1-6,TRBD1,TRBV19,NA
TGTGCCAGCAGCCTGTCGACTAGCTACTCCTCCTACAATGAGCAGTTCTTC,CASSLSTSYSSYNEQFF,TRBJ2-1,TRBD2,TRBV11-2,NA
TGCGCCAGCAGCACGGGACAGGGGGTTTTGGCTGAAGCTTTCTTT,CASSTGQGVLAEAFF,TRBJ1-1,TRBD1,TRBV5-1,NA
TGCGCCAGCACCTCGGGAAGTCCGGGAGAGACCCAGTACTTC,CASTSGSPGETQYF,TRBJ2-5,NA,TRBV5-1,NA
TGTGCCACCAGCAGAGAATCGGCTATACAGAATGAGCAGTTCTTC,CATSRESAIQNEQFF,TRBJ2-1,NA,TRBV15,NA
TGTGCCAGCGGACGAGACAGGGGGCGCGGTGGCTACACCTTC,CASGRDRGRGGYTF,TRBJ1-2,TRBD1,TRBV6-5,NA
TGTGCCAGCACCCCAGCGGGAGGGGAGTCCTACGAGCAGTACTTC,CASTPAGGESYEQYF,TRBJ2-7,TRBD2,TRBV6-5,NA
TGTGCCAGCAGTTACTCGTCCCAGGGCGTGGGAAACACCATATATTTT,CASSYSSQGVGNTIYF,TRBJ1-3,NA,TRBV6-5,NA
TGTGCCAGCAGATACATAGCGGGACTAGCGCCTTACAATGAGCAGTTCTTC,CASRYIAGLAPYNEQFF,TRBJ2-1,TRBD2,TRBV3-1/TRBV3-2,NA
TGTGCCAGCAGCTTACCCCCTGACGGGGAAGCTTTCTTT,CASSLPPDGEAFF,TRBJ1-1,NA,TRBV11-3,once
TGTGCCAGCAGTTTGTCAGGGCTCAACTATGGCTACACCTTC,CASSLSGLNYGYTF,TRBJ1-2,NA,TRBV28,NA
TGTGCCAGCAGTGAGGGCCGAGGACAGGGTTGGACTGAAGCTTTCTTT,CASSEGRGQGWTEAFF,TRBJ1-1,TRBD1,TRBV2,NA
TGTGCCAGCAGTCAAGGGACAGGGGTTTCGAACACTGAAGCTTTCTTT,CASSQGTGVSNTEAFF,TRBJ1-1,TRBD1,TRBV27,NA
TGTGCCAGCAGCACCATAGCGGGCATGGGCAATGAGCAGTTCTTC,CASSTIAGMGNEQFF,TRBJ2-1,TRBD2,TRBV7-2,NA
TGTGCCAGCAGCTTAGTTGACAGAAACCAAGAGACCCAGTACTTC,CASSLVDRNQETQYF,TRBJ2-5,NA,TRBV7-9,NA
TGTGCCGTCGGACAGGGGGGGGCTAGCGGGAGTAGAGAGCAGTACTTC,CAVGQGGASGSREQYF,TRBJ2-7,NA,TRBV10-3,NA
TGTGCCAGCAGCTCCCTTCAGGGACAGGGGGCAGGAGAGACCCAGTACTTC,CASSSLQGQGAGETQYF,TRBJ2-5,TRBD1,TRBV5-4,NA
TGTGCCATCAGTGAGTCGGGGGGGGCGCGGGCTGAAGCTTTCTTT,CAISESGGARAEAFF,TRBJ1-1,NA,TRBV10-3,NA
TGTGCCAGCAGCTTTAGCAGGGGGCCTAGCTACGAGCAGTACTTC,CASSFSRGPSYEQYF,TRBJ2-7,TRBD1,TRBV7-2,once
TGTGCCTGGAGTGTAAAGTCCGGCAGGGGGAGTGAAAAACTGTTTTTT,CAWSVKSGRGSEKLFF,TRBJ1-4,TRBD1,TRBV30,NA
TGTGCCTGGGAGCCCCCCACTAGCGGGAGGTATACAGATACGCAGTATTTT,CAWEPPTSGRYTDTQYF,TRBJ2-3,TRBD2,TRBV30,NA
TGTGCCAGCAGCCAAGATCTACCGACTACACAGCCCCAGCATTTT,CASSQDLPTTQPQHF,TRBJ1-5,NA,TRBV14,NA
TGTGCCAGCAGTTACGCAGGGAAGAATTCACCCCTCCACTTT,CASSYAGKNSPLHF,TRBJ1-6,NA,TRBV6-6,NA
TGTGCCAGTATCAACTCTGGGGCCAACGTCCTGACTTTC,CASINSGANVLTF,TRBJ2-6,NA,TRBV19,NA
TGTGCCAGTAGTATCGGTGGTTCTGGGGCCAACGTCCTGACTTTC,CASSIGGSGANVLTF,TRBJ2-6,NA,TRBV19,NA
TGTGCCACTCGTGAGGGCCTCGAGCAGTACTTC,CATREGLEQYF,TRBJ2-7,NA,TRBV19,NA
TGTGCCAGTAGTATAGGACAGGGAGGAAGCACTGAAGCTTTCTTT,CASSIGQGGSTEAFF,TRBJ1-1,TRBD1,TRBV19,NA
TGTGCCAGCAGTCTTCACTTGGGCAGGGACATCGGCTACACCTTC,CASSLHLGRDIGYTF,TRBJ1-2,NA,TRBV28,once
TGCAGTGCTAGAGTCCGGGGTGAGCAGTTCTTC,CSARVRGEQFF,TRBJ2-1,NA,TRBV20-1,NA
TGTGCCTGGGGCGGGGGGCCGTCTGGGGCCAACGTCCTGACTTTC,CAWGGGPSGANVLTF,TRBJ2-6,TRBD2,TRBV30,once
TGTGCCAGCAGCTCGACACTGAACACCGGGGAGCTGTTTTTT,CASSSTLNTGELFF,TRBJ2-2,NA,TRBV7-2,NA